This T cell receptor (beta chain) emerged from a study of memory CD4+ T cells and cytomegalovirus serostatus. This clone was seen a few times. Single viable CD3+CD4+CD8-CD45RO+ cells were sorted as the memory CD4+ T cells. Germline CDR1 is MGHRA and CDR2 is YSYEKL. There are 18 residues in the CDR3. V lost 0 bases and J lost 7, with 19 bases in between. Assay: immunoSEQ multiplex PCR; the TCRdb copy retains only in-frame clones and omits some. The sample consists of about 92,000 clones, about four fifths of them appearing once. This receptor was obtained from an adult in good health and CMV-seropositive. Material: memory CD4+ T cells from blood. The V and J genes are TRBV4-1 and TRBJ1-6; D unresolved. CDR3 in amino acids: CASSQDRITALSNSPLHF. The CDR3 bases are TGCGCCAGCAGCCAAGATCGAATAACAGCTCTTTCAAATTCACCCCTCCACTTT.